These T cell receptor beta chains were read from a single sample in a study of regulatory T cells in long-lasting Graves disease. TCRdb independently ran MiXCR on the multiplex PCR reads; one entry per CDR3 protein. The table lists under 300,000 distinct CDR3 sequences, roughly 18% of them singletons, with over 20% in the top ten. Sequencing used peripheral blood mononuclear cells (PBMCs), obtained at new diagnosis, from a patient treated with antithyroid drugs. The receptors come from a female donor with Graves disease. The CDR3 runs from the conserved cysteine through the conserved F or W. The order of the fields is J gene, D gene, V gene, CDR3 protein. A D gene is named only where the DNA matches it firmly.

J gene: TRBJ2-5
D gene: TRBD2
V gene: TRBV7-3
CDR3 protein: CASSFGTSGRRGQETQYF

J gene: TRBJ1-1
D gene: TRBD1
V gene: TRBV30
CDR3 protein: CAWRWYRGAEAFF

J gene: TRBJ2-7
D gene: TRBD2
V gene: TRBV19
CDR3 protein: CASSRGGRREQYF

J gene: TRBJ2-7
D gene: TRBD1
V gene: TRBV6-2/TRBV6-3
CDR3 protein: CASSPRGQESYEQYF

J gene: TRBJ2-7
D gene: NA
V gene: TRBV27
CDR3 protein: CASSGPPDGTYEQYF

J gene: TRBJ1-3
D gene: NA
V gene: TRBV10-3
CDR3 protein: CAISQTDSGNTIYF

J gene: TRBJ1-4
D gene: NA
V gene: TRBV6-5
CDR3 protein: CASSYTGATNEKLFF

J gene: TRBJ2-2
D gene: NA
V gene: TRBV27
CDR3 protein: CASSLLANTGELFF

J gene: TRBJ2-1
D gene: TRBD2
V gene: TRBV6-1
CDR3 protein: CASSEALLANYNEQFF

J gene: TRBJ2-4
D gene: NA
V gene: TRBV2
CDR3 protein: CASSEATRLAKNIQYF

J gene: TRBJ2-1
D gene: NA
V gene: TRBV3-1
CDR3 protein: CASSQGGGNNEQFF

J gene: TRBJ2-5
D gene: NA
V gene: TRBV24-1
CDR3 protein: CATSDLKQAGETQYF

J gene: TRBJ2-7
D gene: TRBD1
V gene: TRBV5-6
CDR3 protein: CASSLTPRTGGEQYF

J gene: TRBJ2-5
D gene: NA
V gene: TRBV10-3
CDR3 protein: CASAGKQETQYF

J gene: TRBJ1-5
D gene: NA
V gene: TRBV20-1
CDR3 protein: CSAPDPGGLTNQPQHF

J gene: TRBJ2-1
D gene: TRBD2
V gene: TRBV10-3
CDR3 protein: CAISPGRERDNEQFF

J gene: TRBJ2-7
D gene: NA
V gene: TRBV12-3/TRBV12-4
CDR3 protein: CASVFGGQSYEQYF

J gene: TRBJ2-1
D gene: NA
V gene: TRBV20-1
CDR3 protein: CSANPSPRINEQFF

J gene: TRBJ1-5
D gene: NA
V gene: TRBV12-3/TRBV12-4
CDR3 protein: CASSPLDGQPQHF

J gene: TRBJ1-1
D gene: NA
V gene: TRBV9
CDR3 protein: CASSVGGTAEAFF

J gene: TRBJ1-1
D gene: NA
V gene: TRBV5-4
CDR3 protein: CASSLGHTEAFF

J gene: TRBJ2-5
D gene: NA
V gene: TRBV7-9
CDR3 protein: CASSKQGGSETQYF

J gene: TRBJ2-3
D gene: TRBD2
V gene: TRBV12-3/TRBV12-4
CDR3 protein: CASSTGLAGTDTQYF

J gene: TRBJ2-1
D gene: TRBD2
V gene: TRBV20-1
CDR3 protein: CSVGLAERSYNEQFF

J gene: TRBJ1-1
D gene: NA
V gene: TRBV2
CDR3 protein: CASSEHPNTGEMNTEAFF

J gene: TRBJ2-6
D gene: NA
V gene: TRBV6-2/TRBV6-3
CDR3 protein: CASTHGGSGANVLTF

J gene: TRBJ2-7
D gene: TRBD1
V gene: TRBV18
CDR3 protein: CASSKGQVPEEQYF

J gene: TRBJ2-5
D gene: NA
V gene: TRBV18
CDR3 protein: CASSPPAGVETQYF

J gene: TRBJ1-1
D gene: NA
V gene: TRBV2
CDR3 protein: CASRGPEGSRGAFF

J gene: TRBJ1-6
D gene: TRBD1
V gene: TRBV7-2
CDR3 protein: CASSPRDRGNSPLHF

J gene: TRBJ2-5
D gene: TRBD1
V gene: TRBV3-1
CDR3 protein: CASSPKGGQYQETQYF

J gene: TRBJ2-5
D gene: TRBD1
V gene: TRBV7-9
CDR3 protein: CASSPRGPETQYF

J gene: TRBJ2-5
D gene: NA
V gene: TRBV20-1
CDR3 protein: CSARAEIQETQYF

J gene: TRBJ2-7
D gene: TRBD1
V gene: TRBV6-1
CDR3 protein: CASSSPGTDTYEQYF

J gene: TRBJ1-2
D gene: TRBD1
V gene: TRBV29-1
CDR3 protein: CSVEEGQGVAF

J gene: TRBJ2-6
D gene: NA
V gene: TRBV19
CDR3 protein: CASSSHISGANVLTF

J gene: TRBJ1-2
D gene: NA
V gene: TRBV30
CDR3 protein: CAWIRQAEHGYTF

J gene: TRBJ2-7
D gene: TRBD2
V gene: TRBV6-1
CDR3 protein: CASSETSGASYEQYF

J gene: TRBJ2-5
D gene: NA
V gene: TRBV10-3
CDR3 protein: CAISGSDQETQYF

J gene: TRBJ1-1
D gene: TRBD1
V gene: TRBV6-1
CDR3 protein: CASSEVGTGGTEAFF

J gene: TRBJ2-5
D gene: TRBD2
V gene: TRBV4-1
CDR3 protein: CASSLGLAGGPGETQYF

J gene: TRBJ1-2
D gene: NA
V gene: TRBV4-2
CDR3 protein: CASSQLAGPNYGYTF

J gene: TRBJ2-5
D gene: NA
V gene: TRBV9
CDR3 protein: CASSPTGQETQYF

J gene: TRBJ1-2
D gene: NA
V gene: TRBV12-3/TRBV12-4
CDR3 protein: CASRLGGGAGYTF

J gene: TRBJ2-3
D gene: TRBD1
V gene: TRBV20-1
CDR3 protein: CSARDPWDRGKADTQYF

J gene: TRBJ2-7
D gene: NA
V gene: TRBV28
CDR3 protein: CASPDLRENYEQYF

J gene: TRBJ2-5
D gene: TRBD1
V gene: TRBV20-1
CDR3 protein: CSASRQGLLETQYF

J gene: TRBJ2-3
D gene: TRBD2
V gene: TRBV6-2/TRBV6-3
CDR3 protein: CASSYSLLAGAHTDTQYF

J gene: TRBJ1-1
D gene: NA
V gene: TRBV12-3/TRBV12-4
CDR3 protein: CASSPSISTEAFF

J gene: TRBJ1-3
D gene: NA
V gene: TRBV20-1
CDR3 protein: CSARDLGGPSGNTIYF

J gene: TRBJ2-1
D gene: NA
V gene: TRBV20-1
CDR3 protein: CSARLSYNEQFF

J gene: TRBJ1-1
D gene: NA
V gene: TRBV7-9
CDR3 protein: CASSLQGSNTEAFF

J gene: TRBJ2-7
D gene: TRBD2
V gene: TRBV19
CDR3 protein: CASSMSGTKFFNEQYF